Each of the 11 T cell receptor beta chains below was sequenced from the same sample in a study of blood T cell repertoires in COVID-19. The assay was immunoSEQ multiplex PCR, and TCRdb's table has in-frame clones only and misses some. The sample gives more than 85,000 clones, around 84% of which show up once; roughly 7.9% is in the top ten. Sequencing was carried out using peripheral blood. The receptors stem from a woman older than 75 with active or convalescent COVID-19.

This chain's CDR3 is CATSDFFRDTQYF. For the CDR3, the DNA is TGTGCCACCAGTGATTTTTTTCGAGATACGCAGTATTTT. The rearrangement joins TRBV24-1 to TRBJ2-3, with D unresolved. This CDR3 has 13 amino acids. V gave up 1 base and J gave up 5 bases, with 6 bases separating them. From germline, CDR1 is KGHDR and CDR2 SFDVKD.

The chain has TRBV7-9 and TRBJ2-2; D remains ambiguous. Germline CDR1 and CDR2: SEHNR and FQNEAQ (reference sequence). The ends were cut back, 3 bases at V and 4 bases at J, with 9 bases in the middle. This CDR3 region has 14 residues. The CDR3 region has the DNA TGTGCCAGCAGCTTCGCGATAGTCACCGGGGAGCTGTTTTTT. This encodes CASSFAIVTGELFF.

The chain uses TRBV7-9 and TRBJ2-5; perhaps TRBD1 as D (6 bases). The CDR3 extends over 16 amino acids. Trimming cost V 1 base and J 2 bases, with 14 bases left between them. Germline V gene sequence: CDR1 SEHNR, CDR2 FQNEAQ (reference sequence). The CDR3 spells CASSLVAWGRQETQYF. Written as DNA, the CDR3 is TGTGCCAGCAGCTTAGTCGCCTGGGGGCGACAAGAGACCCAGTACTTC. Full variable domain (outside the CDR3, taken from reference TRBV7-9 and TRBJ2-5): DTGVSQNPRHKITKRGQNVTFRCDPISEHNRLYWYRQTLGQGPEFLTYFQNEAQLEKSRLLSDRFSAERPKGSFSTLEIQRTEQGDSAMYLCASSLVAWGRQETQYFGPGTRLLVL.

By frequency in the sample, this clone is medium-sized. This chain uses TRBV2 with TRBJ1-5; the match to TRBD1 covers 12 bases. This CDR3 spans 15 amino acids. Per germline, CDR1 SNHLY and CDR2 FYNNEI. V lost 6 bases to trimming and J lost 6 bases; unmatched junction nucleotides: 6. The CDR3 here is CASSAGTGGFQPQHF. CDR3 in DNA: TGTGCCAGCAGCGCCGGGACAGGGGGCTTTCAGCCCCAGCATTTT.

V and J are TRBV6-2 or TRBV6-3 and TRBJ1-1, with D possibly TRBD1 on 6 matching bases. This CDR3 is built from 15 residues. Per the germline V gene, CDR1 is MNHEY and CDR2 is SVGEGT. The ends were cut back, 5 bases at V and 7 bases at J, with 20 bases in the middle. The DNA of the CDR3 is TGTGCCAGCAGTAAAACAGGGCGGGTGCGGAGTGAAGCTTTCTTT. It translates to CASSKTGRVRSEAFF.

The chain recombines TRBV5-5 with TRBJ2-7, with 11 bases matching TRBD2. Germline CDR1 reads SGHKS; CDR2 reads YYEKEE (reference sequence). The CDR3 is 15 amino acids. V lost 4 bases to trimming and J lost 5 bases; unmatched junction nucleotides: 8. The CDR3 DNA follows: TGTGCCAGCAGCCCCTTCACTAGCGGGAGCAACGAGCAGTACTTC. This encodes CASSPFTSGSNEQYF.

The rearrangement joins TRBV6-6 to TRBJ2-5; TRBD2 matches 9 bases. The CDR3 extends over 15 amino acids. CDR1 is MNHNY, CDR2 SVGAGI, per germline (reference sequence). V dropped 0 bases and J dropped 5; count of bases not matched to a gene: 4. The CDR3 region is CASSYSGGRAETQYF. The CDR3 nucleotides are TGTGCCAGCAGTTACTCGGGCGGGAGGGCGGAGACCCAGTACTTC.

V usage is TRBV7-8 and J usage is TRBJ2-7, with 9 bases that match TRBD1. This CDR3 spans 15 amino acids. In germline, CDR1 is SGHVS, CDR2 FQNEAQ. V was pared by 4 bases and J by 7 bases, with 11 bases of the junction left unmatched. The CDR3 protein is CASSSRRDRVWEQYF. The CDR3 bases are TGTGCCAGCAGCTCCCGCCGGGACAGGGTTTGGGAGCAGTACTTC.

This rearrangement joins TRBV5-1 to TRBJ2-1; the match to TRBD2 covers 12 bases. J lost 2 bases, V lost 4 bases, and 4 bases had no gene match. CDR1 and CDR2 (germline): SGHRS, YFSETQ. The CDR3 extends over 16 amino acids. CDR3 in amino acids: CASSRTSGMAYNEQFF. The CDR3 DNA is TGCGCCAGCAGCCGGACTAGCGGGATGGCCTACAATGAGCAGTTCTTC.

The CDR3 nucleotides read TGCAGCGCCCTCGTCGGGACAGCAACTAATGAAAAACTGTTTTTT. Protein product: CSALVGTATNEKLFF. This rearrangement joins TRBV29-1 to TRBJ1-4, with TRBD1 identical over 7 bases. The CDR3 loop spans 15 amino acids. CDR1 is SQVTM, CDR2 ANQGSEA, per germline. The V gene end was trimmed by 7 bases and the J gene end by 0 bases; junction bases not matched to a gene: 8.

Turning to this clone: Other DNA sequences in this sample translate to the same CDR3. This sequence joins TRBV6-5 and TRBJ2-3, with 10 nucleotides matching TRBD1. J gave up 3 bases and V 0 bases, and 0 bases lay outside the gene matches. Per germline, CDR1 MNHEY and CDR2 SVGAGI. This CDR3 spans 15 amino acids. DNA of the CDR3: TGTGCCAGCAGTTACTCGGACAGGGGGACAGATACGCAGTATTTT. It encodes CASSYSDRGTDTQYF.